This TCR beta chain was recovered during a study of PD-1 blockade in classical Hodgkin lymphoma. Trimming removed 4 bases at V and 4 bases at J, with 14 bases between. This CDR3 is built from 14 residues. Germline V gene sequence: CDR1 SGHNT, CDR2 YYREEE (reference sequence). Study conclusions and caveats: What caused the repertoire differences, perhaps disease activity or prior therapy, remains undefined. Newly diagnosed patients had baseline TCR diversity that was reportedly lower than that of healthy donors.

This clone was recorded only once. Its antigen is unidentified. Time point defined: newly diagnosed, previously untreated cHL patient sample. Magnetic depletion of unwanted cells isolated CD4+ T cells from thawed PBMCs. TCRdb keeps only in-frame clones here, not all; method: immunoSEQ multiplex PCR. This table has under 40,000 clones, roughly nine tenths appearing once. V gene TRBV5-4 combines with J gene TRBJ2-5; D ambiguous. The clonotype originates from a human donor with classical Hodgkin lymphoma. Sequenced input: CD4+ T cells from blood. The CDR3 nucleotides read TGTGCCAGCAGCCCTTCCCAGAGAGCAGAGACCCAGTACTTC. It encodes CASSPSQRAETQYF.